Here is one T cell receptor (beta chain) with its context. Antigen specificity is unknown. The PCR was carried out with 60 Vbeta primers and 13 Jbeta primers. Some clones are missing from TCRdb's copy, which holds only in-frame ones; the method was immunoSEQ multiplex PCR. The repertoire holds around 140,000 clones, 60% to 85% seen once, with less than 2% in the top ten. The sample belongs to a study of cytomegalovirus exposure and HLA in healthy donors. Turning to the study itself: About 85 million unique TCRs from HLA-typed donors were held in an early release of data.

The study, taken as a whole, reports: Exclusion as indistinguishable affected some V segments, including TRBV6-2 and TRBV6-3.

The CDR3 sequence is 14 residues long. Between the trimmed V and J ends, which lost 6 bases and 1 base, there was a span of 13 bases. In germline, CDR1 is MGHDK, CDR2 SYGVNS. The chain links TRBV25-1 to TRBJ2-7; no clear D gene. The source of this sequence is a woman younger than 30 in good health and CMV-seronegative. Sequencing input: PBMCs. Here the CDR3 DNA reads TGTGCCAGCAGGGCCGTGACGGGTTCCTACGAGCAGTACTTC. Protein sequence: CASRAVTGSYEQYF.